This record covers a single TCR beta chain. This likely stems from a read error, as it lies one base from a far larger clone. The method was immunoSEQ multiplex PCR; TCRdb's version includes in-frame clones alone and lacks a portion of them. The sample shows about 120,000 clones, around 83% of them seen only once. All patients were mismatch repair deficient, assessed by either PCR or immunohistochemistry. This sample is drawn from a study of PD-1 blockade in mismatch repair-deficient tumors. There are 13 residues in the CDR3. The V gene's germline CDR1 is SEHNR and CDR2 FQNEAQ (reference sequence). The V end lost 4 bases, the J end lost 5 bases, and 11 bases lay between the germline ends.

Material: peripheral blood, obtained 44 weeks after starting pembrolizumab. V gene TRBV7-9 combines with J gene TRBJ1-2, with D unclear. The clonotype comes from an adult with mismatch repair-deficient cancer. The CDR3 DNA reads as TGTGCCAGCAGCTGGGCCCCGGTATATGGCTACACCTTC. It is translated as CASSWAPVYGYTF.